This is a list of T cell receptor beta chains from one sample in a study of shared clonotypes between healthy human individuals. Generated by immunoSEQ multiplex PCR, the TCRdb table keeps only in-frame clones and is missing some. The sample has about a million clones, around 75% seen once; the top ten hold roughly 1.5%. Material for sequencing was memory CD4+ T cells sorted from blood. The receptor source for this set is a man younger than 30 in good health. Each CDR3 is given with its conserved first and last residue. A D gene is named only where the DNA matches it firmly. Clone size is shown for a subset of rows, as once, few, many or a class of expanded clone.

CAWMGQITGELFF,TGTGCCTGGATGGGACAGATCACCGGGGAGCTGTTTTTT,TRBV30,TRBJ2-2,NA,TRBD1
CASSGRAGAYTGELFF,TGTGCCAGTAGTGGCCGGGCCGGGGCCTACACCGGGGAGCTGTTTTTT,TRBV19,TRBJ2-2,NA,NA
CAISGGTGDSAPNYGYTF,TGTGCCATCAGTGGGGGGACAGGGGACTCAGCCCCTAACTATGGCTACACCTTC,TRBV10-3,TRBJ1-2,NA,TRBD1
CASLGGTSSNYEQYF,TGTGCCAGCCTAGGGGGGACTAGTTCGAACTACGAGCAGTACTTC,TRBV6-1,TRBJ2-7,NA,TRBD2
CASSLGASRKNTEAFF,TGTGCCAGCAGCTTAGGAGCGAGCAGGAAGAACACTGAAGCTTTCTTT,TRBV7-9,TRBJ1-1,NA,NA
CASSRVQGTSYEQYF,TGTGCCAGCAGTCGGGTACAGGGAACCTCCTACGAGCAGTACTTC,TRBV13,TRBJ2-7,NA,NA
CASSLKGDGYTF,TGCGCCAGCAGCTTAAAGGGGGATGGCTACACCTTC,TRBV5-1,TRBJ1-2,NA,NA
CASSWTGLQETQYF,TGTGCCAGCAGCTGGACAGGGCTTCAAGAGACCCAGTACTTC,TRBV7-6,TRBJ2-5,NA,TRBD1
CASSLGSQNYNEQFF,TGTGCCAGCAGCTTAGGAAGTCAGAACTACAATGAGCAGTTCTTC,TRBV7-3,TRBJ2-1,NA,NA
CASSESLAGAGEQFF,TGCGCCAGCAGTGAGAGTCTAGCGGGAGCTGGTGAGCAGTTCTTC,TRBV10-1,TRBJ2-1,NA,TRBD2
CASTLVSSNQPQHF,TGTGCCAGCACTCTCGTTTCGAGCAATCAGCCCCAGCATTTT,TRBV2,TRBJ1-5,NA,NA
CASSSPLQEYEQYF,TGCGCCAGCAGCTCCCCGCTACAGGAGTACGAGCAGTACTTC,TRBV5-1,TRBJ2-7,NA,NA
CAISDAGGHEQYF,TGTGCCATCAGTGATGCGGGTGGCCACGAGCAGTACTTC,TRBV10-3,TRBJ2-7,NA,NA
CASSLNGEPTDTQYF,TGCGCCAGCAGCTTGAACGGGGAACCGACAGATACGCAGTATTTT,TRBV5-1,TRBJ2-3,NA,NA
CASSLVGLAVYNEQFF,TGCGCCAGCAGCTTGGTAGGACTAGCGGTCTACAATGAGCAGTTCTTC,TRBV5-1,TRBJ2-1,NA,TRBD2
CASSLGAAGTLYEQYF,TGTGCCAGCAGCTTGGGCGCGGCGGGAACGCTCTACGAGCAGTACTTC,TRBV5-5,TRBJ2-7,NA,NA
CASSVAPESYEQYF,TGTGCCAGCAGCGTAGCCCCAGAATCCTACGAGCAGTACTTC,TRBV9,TRBJ2-7,NA,NA
CASSLVLTSGGTDTQYF,TGTGCCAGCAGCCTCGTCCTGACTAGCGGGGGCACAGATACGCAGTATTTT,TRBV7-9,TRBJ2-3,NA,TRBD2
CASSLDRAQTQYF,TGTGCCAGCAGCTTAGACAGGGCTCAGACCCAGTACTTC,TRBV13,TRBJ2-5,once,NA
CAWTQGGNTEAFF,TGTGCCTGGACGCAGGGTGGGAACACTGAAGCTTTCTTT,TRBV30,TRBJ1-1,NA,NA
CASSSLAVGDTQYF,TGTGCCAGCAGCTCACTAGCGGTGGGAGATACGCAGTATTTT,TRBV5-6,TRBJ2-3,NA,TRBD2
CASSSQGGSAFF,TGTGCCAGCAGCTCCCAGGGAGGATCAGCTTTCTTT,TRBV6-1,TRBJ1-1,NA,NA
CASEKLAGFHEQYF,TGTGCCAGCGAAAAACTAGCGGGGTTCCACGAGCAGTACTTC,TRBV5-5,TRBJ2-7,once,TRBD2
CASSLTGSSYNEQFF,TGCGCCAGCAGCTTAACAGGGAGCTCCTACAATGAGCAGTTCTTC,TRBV5-1,TRBJ2-1,NA,NA
CASSRDSNYGYTF,TGCGCCAGCTCTAGGGACAGTAACTATGGCTACACCTTC,TRBV5-1,TRBJ1-2,NA,TRBD1
CASSYLLNTEAFF,TGTGCCAGCAGTTACTTGTTAAACACTGAAGCTTTCTTT,TRBV6-5,TRBJ1-1,once,NA
CASSSDSGTVGNTIYF,TGTGCCAGCAGCTCGGACTCCGGGACTGTCGGAAACACCATATATTTT,TRBV5-6,TRBJ1-3,NA,NA
CASRLEDGREVQETQYF,TGTGCAAGTCGCTTAGAAGATGGCAGGGAGGTTCAAGAGACCCAGTACTTC,TRBV12-2,TRBJ2-5,NA,NA
CASSPIAGVPTDTQYF,TGCGCCAGCAGCCCGATAGCGGGAGTCCCCACAGATACGCAGTATTTT,TRBV5-1,TRBJ2-3,NA,TRBD2
CATSGGPQETQYF,TGTGCCACCAGCGGGGGGCCACAAGAGACCCAGTACTTC,TRBV15,TRBJ2-5,once,NA
CAWSAGQGQLFF,TGTGCCTGGAGTGCCGGACAGGGTCAACTGTTTTTT,TRBV30,TRBJ1-4,NA,TRBD1
CASSVPRGINYGYTF,TGTGCCAGCAGCGTACCCCGGGGGATTAACTATGGCTACACCTTC,TRBV28,TRBJ1-2,NA,NA
CASRAGGTNYGYTF,TGTGCCAGCAGAGCGGGAGGGACTAACTATGGCTACACCTTC,TRBV7-2,TRBJ1-2,NA,NA